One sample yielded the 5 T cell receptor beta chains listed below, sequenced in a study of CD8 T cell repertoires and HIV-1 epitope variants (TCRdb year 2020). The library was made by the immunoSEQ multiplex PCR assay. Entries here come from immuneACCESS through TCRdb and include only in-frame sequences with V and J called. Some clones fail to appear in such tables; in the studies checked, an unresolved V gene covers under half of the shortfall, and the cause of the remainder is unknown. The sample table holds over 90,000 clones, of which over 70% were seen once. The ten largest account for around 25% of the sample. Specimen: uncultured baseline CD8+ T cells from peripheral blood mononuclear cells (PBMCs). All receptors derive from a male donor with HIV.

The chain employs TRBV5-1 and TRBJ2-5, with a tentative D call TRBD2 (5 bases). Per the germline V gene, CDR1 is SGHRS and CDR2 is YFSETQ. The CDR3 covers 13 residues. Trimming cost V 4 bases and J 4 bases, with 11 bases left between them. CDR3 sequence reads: CASSTTRGETQYF. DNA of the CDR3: TGCGCCAGCAGCACCACCCGGGGAGAGACCCAGTACTTC. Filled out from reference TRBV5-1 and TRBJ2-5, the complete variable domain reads KAGVTQTPRYLIKTRGQQVTLSCSPISGHRSVSWYQQTPGQGLQFLFEYFSETQRNKGNFPGRFSGRQFSNSRSEMNVSTLELGDSALYLCASSTTRGETQYFGPGTRLLVL.

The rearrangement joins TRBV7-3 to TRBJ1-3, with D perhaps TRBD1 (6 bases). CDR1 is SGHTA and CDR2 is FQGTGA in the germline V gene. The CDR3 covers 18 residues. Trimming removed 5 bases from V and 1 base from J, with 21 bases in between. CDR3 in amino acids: CASSPRGSGEGSGNTIYF. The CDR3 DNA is TGTGCCAGCAGCCCCAGAGGTTCAGGGGAAGGGTCTGGAAACACCATATATTTT.

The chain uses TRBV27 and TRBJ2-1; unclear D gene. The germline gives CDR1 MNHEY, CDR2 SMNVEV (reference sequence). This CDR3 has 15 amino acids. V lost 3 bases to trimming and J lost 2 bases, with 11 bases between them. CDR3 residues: CASSLGQPPYNEQFF. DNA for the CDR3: TGTGCCAGCAGTTTGGGCCAACCCCCCTACAATGAGCAGTTCTTC.

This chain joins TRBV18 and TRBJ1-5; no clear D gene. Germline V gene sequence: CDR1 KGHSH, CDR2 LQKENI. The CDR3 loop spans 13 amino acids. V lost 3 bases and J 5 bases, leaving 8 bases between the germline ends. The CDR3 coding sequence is TGTGCCAGCTCACCTAGTATGGATCAGCCCCAGCATTTT. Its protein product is CASSPSMDQPQHF.

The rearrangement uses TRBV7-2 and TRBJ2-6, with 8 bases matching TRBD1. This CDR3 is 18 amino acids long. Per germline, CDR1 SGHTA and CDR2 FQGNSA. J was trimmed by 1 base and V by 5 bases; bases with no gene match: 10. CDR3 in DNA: TGTGCCAGCAGCCCCCGACAGGGGATACTTTCTGGGGCCAACGTCCTGACTTTC. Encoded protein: CASSPRQGILSGANVLTF. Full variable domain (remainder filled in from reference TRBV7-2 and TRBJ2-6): GAGVSQSPSNKVTEKGKDVELRCDPISGHTALYWYRQSLGQGLEFLIYFQGNSAPDKSGLPSDRFSAERTGGSVSTLTIQRTQQEDSAVYLCASSPRQGILSGANVLTFGAGSRLTVL.